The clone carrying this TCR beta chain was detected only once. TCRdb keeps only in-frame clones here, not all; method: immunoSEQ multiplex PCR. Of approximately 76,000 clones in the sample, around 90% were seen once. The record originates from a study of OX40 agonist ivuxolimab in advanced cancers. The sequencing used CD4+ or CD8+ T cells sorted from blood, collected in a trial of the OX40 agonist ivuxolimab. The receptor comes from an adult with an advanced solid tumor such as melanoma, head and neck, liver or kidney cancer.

The CDR3 DNA sequence: TGCGCCAGCAGTGGCCGGGACAAGAACACCGGGGAGCTGTTTTTT. This gives the protein CASSGRDKNTGELFF. This rearrangement joins TRBV4-1 to TRBJ2-2; a possible D gene is TRBD1 (6 bases). V gave up 6 bases and J gave up 1 base, with 12 bases separating them. The germline V gene encodes CDR1 MGHRA and CDR2 YSYEKL. This CDR3 is 15 amino acids long.